The present T cell receptor beta chain was sequenced within a study of Graves' ophthalmopathy and Graves' hyperthyroidism. With 4 bases removed from V and 12 bases from J, the gap between germline ends came to 24 bases. This CDR3 contains 16 residues. Germline values: CDR1 SGHTA, CDR2 FQGTGA. Diagnoses were established from clinical symptoms, serum thyroxine, TRAb, thyroid ultrasound and orbital computed tomography. Findings and limits, study-wide: Predictions made by the model for ophthalmopathy progression reached roughly 64% sensitivity and almost 75% specificity.

The authors amplified TCR beta CDR3 regions, and they did so from RNA transcripts for repertoire sequencing. Second-round multiplex PCR followed a first-round RT-PCR using HTBI primers. TCRdb fed the multiplex PCR reads into MiXCR, producing one record per CDR3 protein. This table holds around 670,000 distinct CDR3 sequences, roughly two fifths found once. Details on this clonotype: What it binds is not known.

Sequenced sample: peripheral blood. The chain recombines TRBV7-3 with TRBJ1-4; possible D gene TRBD1, 5 bases. The TCR sequence derives from an adult man with Graves' ophthalmopathy. This chain's CDR3 is CASSSSELAGGAELFF. The CDR3 region has the DNA TGTGCCAGCAGCTCCTCAGAACTAGCGGGGGGAGCGGAACTGTTTTTT.